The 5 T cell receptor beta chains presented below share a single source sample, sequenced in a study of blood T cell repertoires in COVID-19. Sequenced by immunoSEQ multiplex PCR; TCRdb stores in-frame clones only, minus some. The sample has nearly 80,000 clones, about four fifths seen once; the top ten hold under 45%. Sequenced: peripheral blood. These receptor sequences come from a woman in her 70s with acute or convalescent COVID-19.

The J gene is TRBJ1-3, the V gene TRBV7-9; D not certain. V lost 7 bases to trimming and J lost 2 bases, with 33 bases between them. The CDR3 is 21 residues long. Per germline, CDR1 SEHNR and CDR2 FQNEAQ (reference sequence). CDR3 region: CASTGHRRQHNPPMAGNTIYF. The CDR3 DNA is TGTGCCAGCACCGGCCACCGGAGGCAGCATAACCCTCCGATGGCTGGAAACACCATATATTTT.

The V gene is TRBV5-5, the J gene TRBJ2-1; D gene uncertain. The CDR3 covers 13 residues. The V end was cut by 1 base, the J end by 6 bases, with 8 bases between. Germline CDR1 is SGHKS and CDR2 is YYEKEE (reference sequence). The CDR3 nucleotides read TGTGCCAGCAGCTTGTATCCAGGCAATGAGCAGTTCTTC. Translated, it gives CASSLYPGNEQFF. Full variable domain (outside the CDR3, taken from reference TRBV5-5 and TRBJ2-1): DAGVTQSPTHLIKTRGQQVTLRCSPISGHKSVSWYQQVLGQGPQFIFQYYEKEERGRGNFPDRFSARQFPNYSSELNVNALLLGDSALYLCASSLYPGNEQFFGPGTRLTVL.

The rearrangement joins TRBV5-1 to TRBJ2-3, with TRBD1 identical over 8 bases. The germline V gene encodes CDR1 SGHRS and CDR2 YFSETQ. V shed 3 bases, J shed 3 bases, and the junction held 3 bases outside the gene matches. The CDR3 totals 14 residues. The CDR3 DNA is TGCGCCAGCAGCTCAGACAGGGGTACAGATACGCAGTATTTT. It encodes CASSSDRGTDTQYF.

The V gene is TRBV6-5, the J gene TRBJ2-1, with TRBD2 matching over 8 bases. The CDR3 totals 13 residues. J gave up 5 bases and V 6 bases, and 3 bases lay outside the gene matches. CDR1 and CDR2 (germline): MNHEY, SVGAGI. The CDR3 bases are TGTGCCAGCAGGAAGACTAGCGACAATGAGCAGTTCTTC. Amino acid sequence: CASRKTSDNEQFF.

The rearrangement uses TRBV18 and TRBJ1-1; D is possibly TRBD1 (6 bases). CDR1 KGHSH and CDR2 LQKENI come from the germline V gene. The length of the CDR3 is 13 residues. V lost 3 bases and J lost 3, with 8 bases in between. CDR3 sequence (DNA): TGTGCCAGCTCACCGGACAGTTACACTGAAGCTTTCTTT. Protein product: CASSPDSYTEAFF.